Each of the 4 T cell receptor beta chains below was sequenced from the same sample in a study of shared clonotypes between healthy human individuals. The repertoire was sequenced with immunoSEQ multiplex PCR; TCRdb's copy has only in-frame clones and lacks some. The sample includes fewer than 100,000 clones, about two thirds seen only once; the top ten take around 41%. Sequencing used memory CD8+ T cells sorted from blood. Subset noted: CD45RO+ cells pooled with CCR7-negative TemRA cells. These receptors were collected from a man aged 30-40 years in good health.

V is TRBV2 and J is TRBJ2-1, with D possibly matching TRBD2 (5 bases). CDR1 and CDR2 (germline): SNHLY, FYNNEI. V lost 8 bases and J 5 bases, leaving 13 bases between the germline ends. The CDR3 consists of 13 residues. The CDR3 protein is CASVLASDNEQFF. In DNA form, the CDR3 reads TGTGCCAGCGTCCTAGCATCGGACAATGAGCAGTTCTTC.

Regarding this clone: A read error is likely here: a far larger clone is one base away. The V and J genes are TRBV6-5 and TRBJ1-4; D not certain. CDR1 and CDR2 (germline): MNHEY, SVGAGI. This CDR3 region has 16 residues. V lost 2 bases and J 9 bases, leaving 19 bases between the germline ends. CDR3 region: CASSYDSSTLGKKLFF. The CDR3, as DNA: TGTGCCAGCAGTTACGATTCCTCGACACTGGGGAAAAAACTGTTTTTT.

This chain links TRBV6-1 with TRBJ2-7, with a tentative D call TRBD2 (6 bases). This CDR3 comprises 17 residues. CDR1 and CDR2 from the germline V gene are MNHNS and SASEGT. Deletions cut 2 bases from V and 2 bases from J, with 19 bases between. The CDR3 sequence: CASSELGSMGLTYEQYF. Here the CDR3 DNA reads TGTGCCAGCAGTGAACTCGGTTCGATGGGACTTACCTACGAGCAGTACTTC.

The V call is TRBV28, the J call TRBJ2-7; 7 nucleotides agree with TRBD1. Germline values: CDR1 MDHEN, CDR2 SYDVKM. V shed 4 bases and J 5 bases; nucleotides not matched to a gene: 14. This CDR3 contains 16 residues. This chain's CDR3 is CASSWPGPRQGHEQYF. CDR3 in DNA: TGTGCCAGCAGTTGGCCCGGGCCGCGACAGGGCCACGAGCAGTACTTC.